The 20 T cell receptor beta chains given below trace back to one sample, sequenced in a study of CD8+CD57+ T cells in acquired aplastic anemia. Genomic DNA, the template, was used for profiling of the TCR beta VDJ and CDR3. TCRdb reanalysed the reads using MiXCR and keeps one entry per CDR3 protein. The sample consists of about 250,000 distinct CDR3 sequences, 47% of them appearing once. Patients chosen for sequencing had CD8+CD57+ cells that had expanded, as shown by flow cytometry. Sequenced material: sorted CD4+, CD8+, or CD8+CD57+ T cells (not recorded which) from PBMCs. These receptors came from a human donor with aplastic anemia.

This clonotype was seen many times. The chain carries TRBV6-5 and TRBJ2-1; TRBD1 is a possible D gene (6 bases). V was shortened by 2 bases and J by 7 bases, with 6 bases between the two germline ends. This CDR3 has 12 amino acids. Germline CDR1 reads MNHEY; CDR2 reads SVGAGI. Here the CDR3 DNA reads TGTGCCAGCAGTTACACAGGGAATGAGCAGTTCTTC. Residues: CASSYTGNEQFF.

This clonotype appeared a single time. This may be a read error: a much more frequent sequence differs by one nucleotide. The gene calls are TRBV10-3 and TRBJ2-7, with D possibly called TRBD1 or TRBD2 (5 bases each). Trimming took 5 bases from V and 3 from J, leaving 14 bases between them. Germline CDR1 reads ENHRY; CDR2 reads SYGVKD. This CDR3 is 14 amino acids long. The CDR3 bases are TGTGCCATCAGTTACGCCGGGGCCGGCTACGAGCAGTACTTC. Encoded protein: CAISYAGAGYEQYF.

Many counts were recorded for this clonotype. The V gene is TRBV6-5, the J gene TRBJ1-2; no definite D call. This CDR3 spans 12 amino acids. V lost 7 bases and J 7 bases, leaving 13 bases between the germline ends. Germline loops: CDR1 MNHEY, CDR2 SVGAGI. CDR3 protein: CASIGGRAGYTF. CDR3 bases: TGTGCCAGCATTGGCGGAAGGGCTGGCTACACCTTC.

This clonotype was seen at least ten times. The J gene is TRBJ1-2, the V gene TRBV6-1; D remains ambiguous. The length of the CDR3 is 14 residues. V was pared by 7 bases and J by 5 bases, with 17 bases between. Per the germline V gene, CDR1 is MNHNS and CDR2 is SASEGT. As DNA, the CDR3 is TGTGCCAGCAAAGAACCGTCAATAAATTATGGCTACACCTTC. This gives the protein CASKEPSINYGYTF.

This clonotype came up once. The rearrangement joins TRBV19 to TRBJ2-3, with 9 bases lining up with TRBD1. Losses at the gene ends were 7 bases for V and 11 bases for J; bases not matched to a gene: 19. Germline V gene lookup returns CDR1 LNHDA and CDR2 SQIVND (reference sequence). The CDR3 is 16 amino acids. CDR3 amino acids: CASKVGTGRLGYEQYF. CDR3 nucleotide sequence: TGTGCCAGTAAGGTCGGGACAGGGCGATTAGGGTACGAGCAGTATTTT.

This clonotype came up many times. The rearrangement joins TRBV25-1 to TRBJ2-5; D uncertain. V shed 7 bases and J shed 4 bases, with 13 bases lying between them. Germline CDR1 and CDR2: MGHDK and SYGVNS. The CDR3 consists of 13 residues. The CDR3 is CASKDHLPETQYF. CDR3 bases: TGTGCCAGCAAAGACCACCTTCCAGAGACCCAGTACTTC.

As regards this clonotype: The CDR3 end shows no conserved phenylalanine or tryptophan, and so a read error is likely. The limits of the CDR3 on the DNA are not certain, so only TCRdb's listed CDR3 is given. The chain's CDR3 is CSARDRGNEQTL. The chain recombines TRBV20-1 with TRBJ2-1; TRBD1 was called by the table and not checked on the DNA. The CDR3 totals 12 residues, both ends included. Germline CDR1 and CDR2: DFQATT and SNEGSKA (reference sequence).

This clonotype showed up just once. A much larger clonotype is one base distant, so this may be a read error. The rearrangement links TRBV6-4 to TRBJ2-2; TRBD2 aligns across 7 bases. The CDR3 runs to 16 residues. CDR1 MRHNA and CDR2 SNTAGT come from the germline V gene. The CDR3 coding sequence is TGTGCCAGCAGTGACGATAGCGGGTCGAACACCGGGGAGCTGCTTTTT. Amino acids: CASSDDSGSNTGELLF.

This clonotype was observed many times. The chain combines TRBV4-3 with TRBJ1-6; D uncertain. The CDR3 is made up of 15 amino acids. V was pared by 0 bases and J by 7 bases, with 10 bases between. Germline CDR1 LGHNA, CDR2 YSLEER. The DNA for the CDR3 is TGCGCCAGCAGCCAAGATTCGACGTACAATTCACCCCTCCACTTT. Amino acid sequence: CASSQDSTYNSPLHF.

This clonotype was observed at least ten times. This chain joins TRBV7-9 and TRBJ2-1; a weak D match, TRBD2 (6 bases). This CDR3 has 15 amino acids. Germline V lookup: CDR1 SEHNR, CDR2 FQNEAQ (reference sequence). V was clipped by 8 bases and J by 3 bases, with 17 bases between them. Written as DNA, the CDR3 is TGTGCCAGCTATGAAGTGGCGGGAATCTACAATGAGCAGTTCTTC. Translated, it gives CASYEVAGIYNEQFF.

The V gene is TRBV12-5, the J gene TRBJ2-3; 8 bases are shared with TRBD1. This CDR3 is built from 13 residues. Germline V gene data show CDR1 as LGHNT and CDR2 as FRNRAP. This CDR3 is CASSHGQGDTQYF. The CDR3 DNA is TGTGCCAGCAGCCATGGACAGGGTGACACGCAGTATTTT.

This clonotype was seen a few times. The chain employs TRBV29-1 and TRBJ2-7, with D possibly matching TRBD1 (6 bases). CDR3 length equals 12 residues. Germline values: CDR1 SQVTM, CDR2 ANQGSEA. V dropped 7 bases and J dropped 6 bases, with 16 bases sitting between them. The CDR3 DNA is TGCAGCGGTGCACAGGGTCGAGGCGAGCAGTACTTC. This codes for CSGAQGRGEQYF.

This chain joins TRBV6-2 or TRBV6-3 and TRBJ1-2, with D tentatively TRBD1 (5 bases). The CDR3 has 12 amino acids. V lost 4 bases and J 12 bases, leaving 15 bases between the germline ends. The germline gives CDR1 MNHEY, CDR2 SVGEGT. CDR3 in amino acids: CASSFLTDQHTF. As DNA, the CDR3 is TGTGCCAGCAGTTTCCTGACAGACCAGCACACCTTC.

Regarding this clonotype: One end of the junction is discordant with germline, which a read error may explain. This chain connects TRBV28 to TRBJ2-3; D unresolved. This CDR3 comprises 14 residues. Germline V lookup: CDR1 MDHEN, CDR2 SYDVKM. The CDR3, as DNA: TGTGCCAGCGGTTTAGAAGCGAACACGGATACGCAGTATTTT. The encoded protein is CASGLEANTDTQYF.

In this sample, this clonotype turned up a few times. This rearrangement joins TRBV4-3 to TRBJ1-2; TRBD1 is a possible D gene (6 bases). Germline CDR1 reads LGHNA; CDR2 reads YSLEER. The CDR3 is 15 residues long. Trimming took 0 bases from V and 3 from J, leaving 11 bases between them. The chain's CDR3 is CASSQERGRDYGYTF. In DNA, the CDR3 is TGCGCCAGCAGCCAAGAAAGGGGGAGAGACTATGGCTACACCTTC.

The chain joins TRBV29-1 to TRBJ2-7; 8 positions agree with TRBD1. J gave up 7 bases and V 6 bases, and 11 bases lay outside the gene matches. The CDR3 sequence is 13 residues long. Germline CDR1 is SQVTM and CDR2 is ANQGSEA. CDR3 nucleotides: TGCAGCGTAGGGGCCAGGGGGCTAGGGGAGCAGTACTTC. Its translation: CSVGARGLGEQYF.

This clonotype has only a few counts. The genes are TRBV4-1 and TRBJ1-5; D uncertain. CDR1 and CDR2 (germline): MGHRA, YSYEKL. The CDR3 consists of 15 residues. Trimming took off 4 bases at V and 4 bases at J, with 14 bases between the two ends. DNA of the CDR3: TGCGCCAGCAGCCCATACAACGGCCCTAATCAGCCCCAGCATTTT. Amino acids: CASSPYNGPNQPQHF.

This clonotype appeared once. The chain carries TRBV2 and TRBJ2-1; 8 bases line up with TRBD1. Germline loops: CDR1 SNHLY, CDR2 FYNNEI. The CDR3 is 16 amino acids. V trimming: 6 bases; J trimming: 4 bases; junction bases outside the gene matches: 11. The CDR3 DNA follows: TGTGCCAGCAGCGGACAGGGCAAGAAACATTACAATGAGCAGTTCTTC. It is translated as CASSGQGKKHYNEQFF.

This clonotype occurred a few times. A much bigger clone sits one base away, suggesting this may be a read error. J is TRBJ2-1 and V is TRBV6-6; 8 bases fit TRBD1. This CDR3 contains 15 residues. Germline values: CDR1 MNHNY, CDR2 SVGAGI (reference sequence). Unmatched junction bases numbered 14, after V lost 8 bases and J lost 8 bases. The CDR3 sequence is CASGPEPDRAYEQFF. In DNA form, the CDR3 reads TGTGCCAGCGGTCCTGAACCGGACAGGGCTTATGAGCAGTTCTTC.

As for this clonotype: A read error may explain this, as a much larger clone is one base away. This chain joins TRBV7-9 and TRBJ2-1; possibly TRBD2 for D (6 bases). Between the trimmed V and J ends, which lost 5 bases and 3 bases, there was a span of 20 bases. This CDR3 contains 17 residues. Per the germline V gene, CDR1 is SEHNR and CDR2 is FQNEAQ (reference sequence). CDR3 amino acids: CASSQGPSSGYYNEQFF. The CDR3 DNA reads TGTGCCAGCAGCCAAGGTCCGAGTAGCGGTTACTACAATGAGCAGTTCTTC.